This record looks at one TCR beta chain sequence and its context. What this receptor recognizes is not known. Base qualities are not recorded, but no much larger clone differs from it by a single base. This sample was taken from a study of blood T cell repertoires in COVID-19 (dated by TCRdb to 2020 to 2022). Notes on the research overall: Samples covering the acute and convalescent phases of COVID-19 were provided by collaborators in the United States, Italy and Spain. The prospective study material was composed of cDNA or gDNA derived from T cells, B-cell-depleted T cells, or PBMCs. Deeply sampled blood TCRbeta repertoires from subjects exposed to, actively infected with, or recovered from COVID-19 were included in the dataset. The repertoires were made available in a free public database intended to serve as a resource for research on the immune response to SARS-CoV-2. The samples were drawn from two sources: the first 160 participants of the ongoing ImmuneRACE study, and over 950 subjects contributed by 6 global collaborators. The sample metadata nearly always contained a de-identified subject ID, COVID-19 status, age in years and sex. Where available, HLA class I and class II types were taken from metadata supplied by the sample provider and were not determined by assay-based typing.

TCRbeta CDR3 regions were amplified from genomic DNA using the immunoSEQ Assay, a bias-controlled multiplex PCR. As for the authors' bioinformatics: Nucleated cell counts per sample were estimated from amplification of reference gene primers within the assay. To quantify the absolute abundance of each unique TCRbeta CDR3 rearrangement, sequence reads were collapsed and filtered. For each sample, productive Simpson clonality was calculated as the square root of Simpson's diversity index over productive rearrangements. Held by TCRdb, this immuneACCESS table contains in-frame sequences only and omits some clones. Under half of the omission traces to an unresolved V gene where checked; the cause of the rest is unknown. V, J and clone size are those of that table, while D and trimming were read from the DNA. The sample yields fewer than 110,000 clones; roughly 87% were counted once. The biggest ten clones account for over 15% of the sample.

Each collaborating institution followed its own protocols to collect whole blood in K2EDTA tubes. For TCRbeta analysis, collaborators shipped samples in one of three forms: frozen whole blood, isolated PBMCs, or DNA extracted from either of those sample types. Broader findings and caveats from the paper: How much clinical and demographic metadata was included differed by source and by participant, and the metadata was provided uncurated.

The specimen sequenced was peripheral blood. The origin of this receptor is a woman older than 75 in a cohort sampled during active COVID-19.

The CDR3 protein: CASSPRGGGSYEQYF. The DNA sequence is as follows: TGTGCCAGCAGCCCCCGGGGGGGAGGGTCCTACGAGCAGTACTTC. Recombination linked TRBV7-2 to TRBJ2-7; 8 central bases correspond to TRBD2. The V end gives up 5 bases and the J end 1 base, leaving 7 bases in the junction not matched to a gene. The CDR3 runs 15 amino acids, cysteine and phenylalanine included. Solely the CDR3 DNA is kept, with 45 bases framed from the first base. The germline V gene gives CDR1 as SGHTA and CDR2 as FQGNSA. Reference TRBV7-2 and TRBJ2-7 genes cover what lies past the CDR3, so the full variable domain is GAGVSQSPSNKVTEKGKDVELRCDPISGHTALYWYRQSLGQGLEFLIYFQGNSAPDKSGLPSDRFSAERTGGSVSTLTIQRTQQEDSAVYLCASSPRGGGSYEQYFGPGTRLTVT.